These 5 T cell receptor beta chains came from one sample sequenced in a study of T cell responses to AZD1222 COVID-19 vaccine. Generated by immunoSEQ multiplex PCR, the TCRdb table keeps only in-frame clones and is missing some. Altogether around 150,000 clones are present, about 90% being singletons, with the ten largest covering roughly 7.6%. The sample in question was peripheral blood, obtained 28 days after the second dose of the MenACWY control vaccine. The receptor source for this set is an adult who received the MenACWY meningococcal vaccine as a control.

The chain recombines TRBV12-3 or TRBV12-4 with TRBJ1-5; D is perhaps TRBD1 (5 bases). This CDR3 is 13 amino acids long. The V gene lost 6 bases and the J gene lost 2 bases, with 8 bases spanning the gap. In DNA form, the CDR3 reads TGTGCCAGCAGCAGGGCGGGCAATCAGCCCCAGCATTTT. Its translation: CASSRAGNQPQHF.

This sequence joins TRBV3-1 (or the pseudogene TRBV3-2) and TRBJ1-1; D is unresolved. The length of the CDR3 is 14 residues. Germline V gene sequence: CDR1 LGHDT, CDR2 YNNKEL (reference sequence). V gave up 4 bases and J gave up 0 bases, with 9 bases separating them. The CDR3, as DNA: TGTGCCAGCAGCCTCGGACGGGTGAACACTGAAGCTTTCTTT. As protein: CASSLGRVNTEAFF.

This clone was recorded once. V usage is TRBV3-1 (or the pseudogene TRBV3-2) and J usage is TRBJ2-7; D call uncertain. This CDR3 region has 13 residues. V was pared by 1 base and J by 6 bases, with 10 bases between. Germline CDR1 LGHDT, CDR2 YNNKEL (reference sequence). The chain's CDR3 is CASSQVLGSEQYF. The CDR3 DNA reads TGTGCCAGCAGCCAAGTTTTGGGCTCCGAGCAGTACTTC.

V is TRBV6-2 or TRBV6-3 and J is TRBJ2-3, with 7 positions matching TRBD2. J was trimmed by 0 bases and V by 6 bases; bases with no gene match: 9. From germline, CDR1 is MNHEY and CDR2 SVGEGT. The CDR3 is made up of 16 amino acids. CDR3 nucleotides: TGTGCCAGCAGCCCAGCTAGCGGAACTAGCACAGATACGCAGTATTTT. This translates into CASSPASGTSTDTQYF.

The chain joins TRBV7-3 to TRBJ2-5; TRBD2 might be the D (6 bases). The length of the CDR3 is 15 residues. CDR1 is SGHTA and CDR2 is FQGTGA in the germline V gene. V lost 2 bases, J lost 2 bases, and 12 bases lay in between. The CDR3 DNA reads TGTGCCAGCAGCTTAGTGGCGGGACCACAAGAGACCCAGTACTTC. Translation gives CASSLVAGPQETQYF.